One sample yielded the 24 T cell receptor beta chains listed below, sequenced in a study of T cell repertoires in cytomegalovirus infection. For these TCRs, the target antigens are not known. TCRdb independently ran MiXCR on the reads; one entry per CDR3 protein. The sample includes some 57,000 distinct CDR3 sequences, roughly 32% seen only once; the top ten take about 74%. Specimen: PBMCs, sequenced either directly or after in vitro stimulation (not recorded which). The source is a human donor in good health (CMV status not recorded). Some clones in this sample may be carry-over from other donors' samples.

The chain links TRBV6-2 or TRBV6-3 to TRBJ1-2, with D unclear. Germline V gene data show CDR1 as MNHEY and CDR2 as SVGEGT. The CDR3 length is 14 residues. Trimming took off 5 bases at V and 4 bases at J, with 14 bases between the two ends. CDR3 sequence reads: CASSQTYGGYGYTF. CDR3 nucleotide sequence: TGTGCCAGCAGTCAGACATACGGCGGCTATGGCTACACCTTC.

This chain uses TRBV10-3 with TRBJ2-3; D gene uncertain. Trimming stripped 1 base from V and 4 bases from J, with 15 bases between. There are 16 residues in the CDR3. Germline lookup yields CDR1 ENHRY and CDR2 SYGVKD. The CDR3 DNA is TGTGCCATCAGTGAGTATTCGGGCAGGATCCCAGATACGCAGTATTTT. It encodes CAISEYSGRIPDTQYF.

This clonotype came up a few times. This chain uses TRBV6-1 with TRBJ2-3; tentatively, D is TRBD2 (5 bases). V was shortened by 0 bases and J by 5 bases, with 15 bases between the two germline ends. The CDR3 totals 16 residues. The germline V gene has CDR1 MNHNS and CDR2 SASEGT. The CDR3 region is CASSEARAGLGDTQYF. Here the CDR3 DNA reads TGTGCCAGCAGTGAAGCGCGGGCAGGTCTAGGAGATACGCAGTATTTT.

This clonotype was counted a few times. J is TRBJ2-7 and V is TRBV12-3 or TRBV12-4, with D possibly being TRBD1 (6 bases). This CDR3 has 12 amino acids. V lost 5 bases, J lost 6 bases, and 11 bases lay in between. The CDR3 DNA is TGTGCCAGCAGTACCTTCAGGGGCGAGCAGTACTTC. Residues: CASSTFRGEQYF.

The chain combines TRBV4-1 with TRBJ1-2; a possible D gene is TRBD1 (6 bases). Germline V CDR1 and CDR2: MGHRA, YSYEKL. The ends were cut back, 4 bases at V and 2 bases at J, with 14 bases in the middle. The CDR3 spans 15 residues. The CDR3 region is CASSRASTGNYGYTF. The CDR3 DNA sequence: TGCGCCAGCAGCCGCGCCTCGACAGGAAACTATGGCTACACCTTC.

This clonotype was observed a handful of times. The chain is built from TRBV7-6 and TRBJ2-4; 8 bases map to TRBD2. The germline V gene has CDR1 SGHVS and CDR2 FNYEAQ. V was clipped by 5 bases and J by 8 bases; unmatched bases: 8. The CDR3 length is 14 residues. CDR3 DNA: TGTGCCAGCAGCCTCGGGGGGGGTTATGACATTCAGTACTTC. Encoded protein: CASSLGGGYDIQYF.

V is TRBV27 and J is TRBJ1-1; no firm D call. Germline CDR1 is MNHEY and CDR2 is SMNVEV (reference sequence). CDR3 length: 13 residues. Trimming removed 5 bases at V and 6 bases at J, with 13 bases between. The CDR3 is CASSPSRLAEAFF. CDR3 coding DNA: TGTGCCAGCAGTCCCTCACGGTTGGCTGAAGCTTTCTTT.

Relative to its sample, this clonotype is medium-sized. The chain combines TRBV4-3 with TRBJ2-3; the match to TRBD2 covers 11 bases. The V segment lost 0 bases and the J segment 4 bases; nucleotides outside the gene matches: 9. Germline CDR1 reads LGHNA; CDR2 reads YSLEER. This CDR3 contains 18 residues. The CDR3 reads CASSQDLAGGLLSDTQYF. CDR3 DNA: TGCGCCAGCAGCCAAGATTTAGCGGGAGGGTTGTTGTCAGATACGCAGTATTTT.

Remarks on this clonotype: A junction boundary mismatches the germline segment, possibly from a read error. This sequence joins TRBV5-6 and TRBJ2-1; no firm D call. The CDR3 runs 12 residues. Germline V gives CDR1 SGHDT, CDR2 YYEEEE. The CDR3 coding sequence is TGTGCCAGCAGCTTGCTATTCGGTGACTTGGTCTTC. Translated: CASSLLFGDLVF.

This clonotype was seen a handful of times. V is TRBV7-2 and J is TRBJ2-1; TRBD1 matches 10 bases. The CDR3 extends over 16 amino acids. CDR1 and CDR2 from the germline V gene are SGHTA and FQGNSA. V shed 4 bases and J 8 bases; nucleotides not matched to a gene: 11. CDR3 nucleotide sequence: TGTGCCAGCAGCTCGTACCGGGACAGGGGACACCATGAGCAGTTCTTC. As protein: CASSSYRDRGHHEQFF.

This clonotype appeared a few times. The chain is built from TRBV12-3 or TRBV12-4 and TRBJ2-5, with 7 bases aligning to TRBD1. The CDR3 has 14 residues. The V segment lost 3 bases and the J segment 5 bases; nucleotides outside the gene matches: 6. The CDR3 nucleotides are TGTGCCAGCAGTTTGGAAGGGGGCGCGGAGACCCAGTACTTC. Translated, it gives CASSLEGGAETQYF.

The rearrangement links TRBV5-6 to TRBJ1-2; tentatively, D is TRBD1 (5 bases). V lost 4 bases, J lost 5 bases, and 21 bases lay in between. The CDR3 contains 16 residues. Germline assignment: CDR1 SGHDT and CDR2 YYEEEE. The CDR3 reads CASSHGTQGWGYGYTF. For the CDR3, the DNA is TGTGCCAGCAGCCACGGGACGCAGGGATGGGGGTATGGCTACACCTTC.

This chain joins TRBV28 and TRBJ1-5; D is uncertain. V lost 7 bases to trimming and J lost 3 bases, with 13 bases between them. In germline, CDR1 is MDHEN, CDR2 SYDVKM. The CDR3 covers 14 residues. In DNA, the CDR3 is TGTGCCAGCACTTCGCCAGGTATCAATCAGCCCCAGCATTTT. Amino acids: CASTSPGINQPQHF.

The chain joins TRBV12-5 to TRBJ1-1; no reliable D call. V gave up 2 bases and J gave up 0 bases, with 1 base separating them. The CDR3 extends over 12 amino acids. Germline CDR1 LGHNT, CDR2 FRNRAP. CDR3 protein: CASGLLNTEAFF. CDR3 in DNA: TGTGCTAGTGGTTTGTTGAACACTGAAGCTTTCTTT.

In this sample, this clonotype turned up many times. This chain links TRBV19 with TRBJ2-3; 13 positions match TRBD2. V was clipped by 10 bases and J by 4 bases; unmatched bases: 5. Germline V gives CDR1 LNHDA, CDR2 SQIVND (reference sequence). CDR3 length: 14 residues. Written as DNA, the CDR3 is TGTGCCACCACGACTAGCGGGAGGCCAGATACGCAGTATTTT. It is translated as CATTTSGRPDTQYF.

This clonotype was detected a few times. The chain has TRBV2 and TRBJ1-6; D is perhaps TRBD1 (5 bases). Germline CDR1 reads SNHLY; CDR2 reads FYNNEI. Trimming took 0 bases from V and 7 from J, leaving 10 bases between them. The CDR3 is 15 amino acids. The CDR3 coding sequence is TGTGCCAGCAGTGAAGCACAGGCCGAAAATTCACCCCTCCACTTT. Its translation: CASSEAQAENSPLHF. Full variable domain (remainder filled in from reference TRBV2 and TRBJ1-6): EPEVTQTPSHQVTQMGQEVILRCVPISNHLYFYWYRQILGQKVEFLVSFYNNEISEKSEIFDDQFSVERPDGSNFTLKIRSTKLEDSAMYFCASSEAQAENSPLHFGNGTRLTVT.

The table lists this clonotype with a count of one. The J gene is TRBJ2-3, the V gene TRBV20-1; D gene uncertain. The germline V gene has CDR1 DFQATT and CDR2 SNEGSKA (reference sequence). This CDR3 is 13 amino acids long. V was cut by 0 bases and J by 3 bases, with 7 bases left in between. CDR3 amino acids: CSAREPRTDTQYF. The DNA of the CDR3 is TGCAGTGCTAGAGAACCCAGAACAGATACGCAGTATTTT.

This chain joins TRBV4-2 and TRBJ1-1, with no clear D. The germline gives CDR1 LGHNA, CDR2 YNFKEQ. CDR3 length: 15 residues. Between the trimmed V and J ends, which lost 0 bases and 0 bases, there was a span of 8 bases. In DNA form, the CDR3 reads TGTGCCAGCAGCCAAGAAAATGGGATGAACACTGAAGCTTTCTTT. Its translation: CASSQENGMNTEAFF.

This clonotype occurred many times. The J gene is TRBJ1-1, the V gene TRBV7-6; D remains ambiguous. Trimming took off 5 bases at V and 4 bases at J, with 11 bases between the two ends. The CDR3 length is 13 residues. In germline, CDR1 is SGHVS, CDR2 FNYEAQ. CDR3 protein: CASSARGVTEAFF. The CDR3 bases are TGTGCCAGCAGCGCACGCGGGGTCACTGAAGCTTTCTTT.

The chain is built from TRBV4-1 and TRBJ2-2; TRBD2 agrees at 13 bases. Looked up from germline, CDR1 is MGHRA and CDR2 is YSYEKL. The CDR3 sequence is 16 residues long. V was pared by 4 bases and J by 6 bases, with 5 bases of the junction left unmatched. As DNA, the CDR3 is TGCGCCAGCAGCCCGGGACTAGCGGGGCGAGCCGGGGAGCTGTTTTTT. This sequence encodes CASSPGLAGRAGELFF.

This chain uses TRBV27 with TRBJ1-5, with D tentatively TRBD1 (6 bases). There are 14 residues in the CDR3. V gave up 5 bases and J gave up 6 bases, with 14 bases separating them. CDR1 is MNHEY and CDR2 is SMNVEV in the germline V gene (reference sequence). The CDR3 region is CASSLGRGGQPQHF. The CDR3, as DNA: TGTGCCAGCAGTCTGGGCAGGGGAGGTCAGCCCCAGCATTTT.

This clonotype occurred a few times. This sequence joins TRBV19 and TRBJ2-1; 8 bases map to TRBD2. Germline V CDR1 and CDR2: LNHDA, SQIVND (reference sequence). CDR3 length equals 17 residues. V lost 6 bases and J lost 3; bases outside the gene matches: 13. CDR3 DNA sequence: TGTGCCAGTAGACAGGGCGGCAGCGGGAGCGTCTACAATGAGCAGTTCTTC. Its translation: CASRQGGSGSVYNEQFF.

In this sample, this clonotype turned up a few times. The chain is built from TRBV5-4 and TRBJ1-3, with a weak D call TRBD1 (5 bases). Germline CDR1 SGHNT, CDR2 YYREEE (reference sequence). Trimming removed 0 bases from V and 0 bases from J, with 13 bases in between. This CDR3 is built from 17 residues. CDR3 DNA sequence: TGTGCCAGCAGCTTGGGGACTGGGGCCAACTCTGGAAACACCATATATTTT. It codes for CASSLGTGANSGNTIYF.

This sequence joins TRBV27 and TRBJ2-2; D is undetermined. Trimming left V 7 bases short and J 0 bases short, with 9 bases between. Per germline, CDR1 MNHEY and CDR2 SMNVEV (reference sequence). The CDR3 totals 14 residues. CDR3: CASTRSANTGELFF. The CDR3 nucleotides read TGTGCCAGCACACGAAGCGCGAACACCGGGGAGCTGTTTTTT.